This T cell receptor beta chain was captured in a study of neoadjuvant anti-PD-1 for oral cavity cancer. Six replicates per PBMC sample, mostly from 480 ng of genomic DNA. Here immunoSEQ multiplex PCR was the method, and the copy in TCRdb shows in-frame clones only, minus some. This sample has approximately 15,000 clones; under 80% occur once, and the top ten carry 2% to 2.5%. The time point: after neoadjuvant nivolumab, at surgical resection. Stage II-IVA oral cavity squamous cell carcinoma was new and untreated by systemic or radiation therapy. Germline CDR1 and CDR2: SEHNR and FQNEAQ (reference sequence). After removal of 5 bases from V and 1 base from J, the junction contained 8 bases not matched to a gene. The CDR3 runs to 16 residues.

Sequenced material: PBMCs, taken after nivolumab (anti-PD-1) treatment. The TCR comes from a person aged 40 to 85 with oral cavity squamous cell carcinoma. V usage is TRBV7-9 and J usage is TRBJ1-1; 9 nucleotides agree with TRBD1. CDR3 protein: CASSDRTGAQNTEAFF. As DNA, the CDR3 is TGTGCCAGCAGCGATCGGACAGGGGCGCAGAACACTGAAGCTTTCTTT.